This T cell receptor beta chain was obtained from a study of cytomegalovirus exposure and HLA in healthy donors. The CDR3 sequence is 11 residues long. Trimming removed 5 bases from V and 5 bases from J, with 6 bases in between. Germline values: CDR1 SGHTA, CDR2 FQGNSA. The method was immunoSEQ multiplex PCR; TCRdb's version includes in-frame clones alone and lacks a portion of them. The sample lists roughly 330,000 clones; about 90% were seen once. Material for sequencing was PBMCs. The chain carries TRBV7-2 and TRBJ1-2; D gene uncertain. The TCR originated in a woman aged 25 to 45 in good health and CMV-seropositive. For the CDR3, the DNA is TGTGCCAGCAGCGTTCATTATGGCTACACCTTC. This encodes CASSVHYGYTF. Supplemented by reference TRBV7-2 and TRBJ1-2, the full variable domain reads GAGVSQSPSNKVTEKGKDVELRCDPISGHTALYWYRQSLGQGLEFLIYFQGNSAPDKSGLPSDRFSAERTGGSVSTLTIQRTQQEDSAVYLCASSVHYGYTFGSGTRLTVV.